These 19 T cell receptor beta chains were sequenced from one sample in a study of beta chain features in type 1 diabetes. General study results and limits: Within each of all four CD4+ subsets, Type 1 diabetes patients had TCRB CDR3s that were moderately but significantly shorter.

No antigen has been assigned to these receptors. The authors reverse transcribed all of the isolated RNA, so sequencing captured expressed TCRB transcripts. TCRdb's copy holds only in-frame clones and misses some; the assay was immunoSEQ multiplex PCR. The table has roughly 700,000 clones, 13% seen once. What was sequenced was naive CD4+ T cells from blood. Receptors originate from a young man with type 1 diabetes.

This clone turned up a few times. The gene calls are TRBV6-6 and TRBJ2-3; the match to TRBD2 covers 9 bases. This CDR3 is 13 amino acids long. The junction had 8 bases not matched to a gene; V was cut back by 10 bases and J by 6 bases. CDR1 is MNHNY and CDR2 is SVGAGI in the germline V gene (reference sequence). The CDR3 nucleotides are TGTGCCACCAGACTAGCGGCCCGTGATACGCAGTATTTT. Residues: CATRLAARDTQYF.

The genes are TRBV28 and TRBJ1-5; D call uncertain. The CDR3 has 14 amino acids. CDR1 MDHEN and CDR2 SYDVKM come from the germline V gene. The V end lost 4 bases, the J end lost 2 bases, and 9 bases lay between the germline ends. This chain's CDR3 is CASSSLSGNQPQHF. The CDR3 nucleotides read TGTGCCAGCAGTTCCTTGTCTGGCAATCAGCCCCAGCATTTT.

V and J are TRBV30 and TRBJ2-7, with D possibly TRBD2 on 5 matching bases. This CDR3 is 14 amino acids long. Trimming shortened V by 5 bases and J by 5 bases, and 19 bases separated the two germline ends. Germline V gives CDR1 GTSNPN, CDR2 SVGIG (reference sequence). This CDR3 is CAWGLGELRNEQYF. As DNA, the CDR3 is TGTGCCTGGGGACTCGGCGAGTTAAGGAACGAGCAGTACTTC.

The V and J genes are TRBV6-6 and TRBJ2-7; TRBD2 matches 8 bases. The germline V gene has CDR1 MNHNY and CDR2 SVGAGI (reference sequence). CDR3 length: 14 amino acids. V trimming: 4 bases; J trimming: 2 bases; junction bases outside the gene matches: 4. In DNA form, the CDR3 reads TGTGCCAGCAGTTCCCAGCGGGGGCCCTACGAGCAGTACTTC. This codes for CASSSQRGPYEQYF.

V gene TRBV4-1 combines with J gene TRBJ1-6; 8 bases are a match to TRBD1. CDR1 is MGHRA and CDR2 is YSYEKL in the germline V gene. The CDR3 covers 18 residues. The V and J ends lost 4 bases and 3 bases, in that order; junction bases with no gene match: 11. CDR3 in DNA: TGCGCCAGCAGCCTGACCGGACAGGGTGGCCTCTATAATTCACCCCTCCACTTT. Amino acids: CASSLTGQGGLYNSPLHF.

This clone was seen only a few times. The chain combines TRBV5-4 with TRBJ1-2; TRBD1 is a possible D gene (5 bases). The germline V gene encodes CDR1 SGHNT and CDR2 YYREEE (reference sequence). V shed 4 bases and J shed 7 bases, with 17 bases lying between them. The CDR3 has 14 residues. DNA for the CDR3: TGTGCCAGCAGCCCCTCGGGGGATGGAGTTGGCTACACCTTC. This translates into CASSPSGDGVGYTF.

The CDR3 DNA is TGTGCCAGCAGCCCCGGGGGCCTAACTTACAATGAGCAGTTCTTC. Its translation is CASSPGGLTYNEQFF. The V gene is TRBV7-8, the J gene TRBJ2-1; possibly TRBD1 or TRBD2 for D (6 bases each). Trimming left V 5 bases short and J 4 bases short, with 15 bases between. The CDR3 is 15 amino acids. Per the germline V gene, CDR1 is SGHVS and CDR2 is FQNEAQ.

The V gene is TRBV19, the J gene TRBJ1-6; D remains ambiguous. The CDR3 extends over 13 amino acids. From germline, CDR1 is LNHDA and CDR2 SQIVND (reference sequence). The V end was cut by 4 bases, the J end by 10 bases, with 11 bases between. This CDR3 reads CASSKEEKSPLHF. CDR3 in DNA: TGTGCCAGTAGTAAAGAGGAAAAATCACCCCTCCACTTT.

The table lists this clone with a few counts. V usage is TRBV27 and J usage is TRBJ1-2, with D hard to call. In germline, CDR1 is MNHEY, CDR2 SMNVEV (reference sequence). V was shortened by 3 bases and J by 10 bases, with 24 bases between the two germline ends. The CDR3 runs 16 residues. CDR3 coding DNA: TGTGCCAGCAGTTTGAAGTATGTCTCCTTCCTAGGACTCTACACCTTC. Amino acids: CASSLKYVSFLGLYTF.

The chain has TRBV10-3 and TRBJ2-7; the match to TRBD1 covers 10 bases. The trim removed 5 bases at V and 2 bases at J, leaving 9 bases unmatched. CDR1 is ENHRY and CDR2 is SYGVKD in the germline V gene. The CDR3 contains 16 residues. CDR3 protein: CAISWGGQGVPYEQYF. The CDR3 DNA reads TGTGCCATCAGTTGGGGCGGACAGGGGGTTCCCTACGAGCAGTACTTC.

There are a few counts of this clone. This rearrangement joins TRBV4-2 to TRBJ2-2; D perhaps matches TRBD2 (5 bases). Germline V gives CDR1 LGHNA, CDR2 YNFKEQ. The CDR3 extends over 15 amino acids. Deletions cut 5 bases from V and 5 bases from J, with 15 bases between. CDR3 in amino acids: CASSNRDTTTGELFF. In DNA, the CDR3 is TGTGCCAGCAGCAACCGGGATACAACTACCGGGGAGCTGTTTTTT.

The chain links TRBV4-1 to TRBJ1-6; D is unresolved. Germline V gene sequence: CDR1 MGHRA, CDR2 YSYEKL. V lost 0 bases and J lost 8, with 11 bases in between. The CDR3 is 15 amino acids. The CDR3 sequence: CASSQEGYSHSPLHF. DNA for the CDR3: TGCGCCAGCAGCCAAGAAGGGTACTCTCATTCACCCCTCCACTTT.

This clone came up a few times. The chain carries TRBV11-1 and TRBJ2-5; D gene ambiguous. Per germline, CDR1 SGHAT and CDR2 FQDESV (reference sequence). The CDR3 length is 12 residues. V was clipped by 2 bases and J by 8 bases, with 9 bases between them. CDR3 nucleotide sequence: TGTGCCAGCAGCTTACCCTCGGGCACCCAGTACTTC. Translation: CASSLPSGTQYF.

This rearrangement joins TRBV27 to TRBJ2-1, with TRBD2 matching over 9 bases. This CDR3 contains 15 residues. Trimming at V came to 5 bases and at J to 5 bases, leaving 7 bases not matched to a gene. In germline, CDR1 is MNHEY, CDR2 SMNVEV (reference sequence). The CDR3 spells CASSPTSGLDNEQFF. For the CDR3, the DNA is TGTGCCAGCAGTCCAACTAGCGGGTTAGACAATGAGCAGTTCTTC.

This clone appeared a few times. This CDR3 is also generated by other DNA sequences in the sample. The chain uses TRBV30 and TRBJ1-1; D is unresolved. This CDR3 region has 10 residues. Deletions cut 3 bases from V and 5 bases from J, with 4 bases between. The germline V gene has CDR1 GTSNPN and CDR2 SVGIG (reference sequence). The CDR3 DNA is TGTGCCTGGAGGGGGACTGAAGCTTTCTTT. This gives the protein CAWRGTEAFF.

This clone occurred a few times. The chain links TRBV9 to TRBJ2-2; weak D call: TRBD1 (6 bases). Deletions cut 5 bases from V and 5 bases from J, with 10 bases between. Germline V gene sequence: CDR1 SGDLS, CDR2 YYNGEE. The CDR3 contains 13 residues. CDR3 protein: CASSFTGTGELFF. DNA of the CDR3: TGTGCCAGCAGTTTCACAGGGACCGGGGAGCTGTTTTTT. Full variable domain (missing parts from reference TRBV9 and TRBJ2-2): DSGVTQTPKHLITATGQRVTLRCSPRSGDLSVYWYQQSLDQGLQFLIQYYNGEERAKGNILERFSAQQFPDLHSELNLSSLELGDSALYFCASSFTGTGELFFGEGSRLTVL.

This clone was counted between two and nine times. The CDR3 DNA reads TGTGCCACCAGCAGAGACGTCCGTACAGGGACTGGGGCCAACGTCCTGACTTTC. Its translation is CATSRDVRTGTGANVLTF. The chain recombines TRBV15 with TRBJ2-6; D may be TRBD1 (6 bases). Germline V lookup: CDR1 LNHNV, CDR2 YYDKDF (reference sequence). CDR3 length: 18 amino acids. V lost 0 bases and J 2 bases, leaving 14 bases between the germline ends.

The chain links TRBV5-6 to TRBJ1-5, with a weak D call TRBD1 (5 bases). The CDR3 is made up of 15 amino acids. CDR1 and CDR2 from the germline V gene are SGHDT and YYEEEE. Trimming stripped 5 bases from V and 6 bases from J, with 18 bases between. The CDR3 region has the DNA TGTGCCAGCAGTGAAGCAGGGAGGTTGGGTCAGCCCCAGCATTTT. This sequence encodes CASSEAGRLGQPQHF.

This sequence joins TRBV4-1 and TRBJ2-3; TRBD1 or TRBD2 may be the D gene (5 bases each). Deletions cut 3 bases from V and 0 bases from J, with 10 bases between. CDR3 length equals 15 residues. Germline V gives CDR1 MGHRA, CDR2 YSYEKL. The CDR3, as DNA: TGCGCCAGCAGCCAGGCCGGGGCTAGCACAGATACGCAGTATTTT. This translates into CASSQAGASTDTQYF.